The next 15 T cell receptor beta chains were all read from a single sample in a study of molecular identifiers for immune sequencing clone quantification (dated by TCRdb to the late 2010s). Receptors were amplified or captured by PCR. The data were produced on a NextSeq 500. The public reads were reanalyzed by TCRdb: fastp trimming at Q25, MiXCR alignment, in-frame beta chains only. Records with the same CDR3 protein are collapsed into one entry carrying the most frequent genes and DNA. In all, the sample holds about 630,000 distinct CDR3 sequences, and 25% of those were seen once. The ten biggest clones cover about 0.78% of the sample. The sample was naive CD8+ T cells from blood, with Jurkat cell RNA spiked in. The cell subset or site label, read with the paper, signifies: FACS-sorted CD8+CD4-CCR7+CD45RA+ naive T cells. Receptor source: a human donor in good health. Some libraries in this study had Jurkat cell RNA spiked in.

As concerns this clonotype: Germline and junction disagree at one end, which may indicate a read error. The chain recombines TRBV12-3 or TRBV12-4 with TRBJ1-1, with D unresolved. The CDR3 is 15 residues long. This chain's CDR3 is CASSNPLTGNAEAFF. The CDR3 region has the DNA TGTGCCAGCAGTAATCCTCTAACGGGGAACGCTGAAGCTTTCTTT.

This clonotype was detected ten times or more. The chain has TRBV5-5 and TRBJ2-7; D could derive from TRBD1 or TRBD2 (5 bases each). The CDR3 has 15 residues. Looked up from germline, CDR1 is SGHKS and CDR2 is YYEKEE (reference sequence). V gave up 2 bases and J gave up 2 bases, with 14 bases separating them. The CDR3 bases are TGTGCCAGCAGCTTTTCCCGGGACCCCACCTACGAGCAGTACTTC. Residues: CASSFSRDPTYEQYF.

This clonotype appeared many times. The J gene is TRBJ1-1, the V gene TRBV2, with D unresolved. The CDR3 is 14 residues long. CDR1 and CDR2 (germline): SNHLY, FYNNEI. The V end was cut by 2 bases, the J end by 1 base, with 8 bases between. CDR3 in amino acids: CASSEIVENTEAFF. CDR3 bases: TGTGCCAGCAGTGAAATCGTCGAGAACACTGAAGCTTTCTTT.

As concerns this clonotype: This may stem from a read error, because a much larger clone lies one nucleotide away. The CDR3 region has the DNA TGCGCCAGCAGCTTCAGTCCGGGAGAAGCAGATACGCAGTATTTT. It codes for CASSFSPGEADTQYF. This chain links TRBV5-1 with TRBJ2-3; a weak D match, TRBD2 (6 bases). The CDR3 has 15 residues. Germline-derived CDR1 and CDR2 are SGHRS and YFSETQ. Trimming stripped 2 bases from V and 4 bases from J, with 14 bases between. The full variable domain, completed using reference TRBV5-1 and TRBJ2-3, is KAGVTQTPRYLIKTRGQQVTLSCSPISGHRSVSWYQQTPGQGLQFLFEYFSETQRNKGNFPGRFSGRQFSNSRSEMNVSTLELGDSALYLCASSFSPGEADTQYFGPGTRLTVL.

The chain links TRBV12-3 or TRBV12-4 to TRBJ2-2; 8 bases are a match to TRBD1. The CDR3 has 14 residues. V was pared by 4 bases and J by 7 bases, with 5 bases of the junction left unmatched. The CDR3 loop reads CASSYRTGFGELFF. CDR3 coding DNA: TGTGCCAGCAGTTACCGGACAGGGTTCGGGGAGCTGTTTTTT.

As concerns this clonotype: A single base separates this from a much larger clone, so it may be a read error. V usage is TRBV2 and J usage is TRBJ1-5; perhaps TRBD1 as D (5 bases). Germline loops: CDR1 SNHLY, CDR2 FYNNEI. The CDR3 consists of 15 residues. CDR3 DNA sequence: TGTGCCTGCAGTGAAGACGGGGCGCCCTATCAGCCCCAGCATTTT. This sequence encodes CACSEDGAPYQPQHF.

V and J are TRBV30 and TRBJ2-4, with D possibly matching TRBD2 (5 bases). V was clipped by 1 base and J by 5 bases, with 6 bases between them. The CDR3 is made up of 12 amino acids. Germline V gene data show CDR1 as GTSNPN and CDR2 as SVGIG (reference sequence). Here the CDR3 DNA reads TGTGCCTGGAGTGACGGGGAAAACATTCAGTACTTC. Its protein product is CAWSDGENIQYF.

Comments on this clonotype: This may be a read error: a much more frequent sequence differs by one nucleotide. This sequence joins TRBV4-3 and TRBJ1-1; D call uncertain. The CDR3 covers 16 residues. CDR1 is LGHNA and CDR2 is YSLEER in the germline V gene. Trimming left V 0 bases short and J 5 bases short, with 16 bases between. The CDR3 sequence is CASSQESAEGRTEAFF. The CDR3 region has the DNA TGCGCCAGCAGCCAAGAGAGCGCGGAGGGTCGGACTGAAGCTTTCTTT.

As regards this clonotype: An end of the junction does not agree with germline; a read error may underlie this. For the CDR3, the DNA is TGTGCCAGCAGTTACGGACTAAAAGAGCCCCAGTACTTC. Protein sequence: CASSYGLKEPQYF. The V and J genes are TRBV6-5 and TRBJ2-5, with a possible D match to TRBD2 (6 bases). The CDR3 is 13 amino acids. CDR1 is MNHEY, CDR2 SVGAGI, per germline.

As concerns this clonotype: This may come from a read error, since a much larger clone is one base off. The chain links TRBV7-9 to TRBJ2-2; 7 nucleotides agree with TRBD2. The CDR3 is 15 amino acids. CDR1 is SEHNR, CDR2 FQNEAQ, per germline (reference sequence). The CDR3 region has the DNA TGTGCCTGCAGCCCGCGGGGGATGGGCACCGGGGAGCTGTTTTTT. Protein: CACSPRGMGTGELFF. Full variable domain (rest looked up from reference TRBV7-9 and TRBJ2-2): DTGVSQNPRHKITKRGQNVTFRCDPISEHNRLYWYRQTLGQGPEFLTYFQNEAQLEKSRLLSDRFSAERPKGSFSTLEIQRTEQGDSAMYLCACSPRGMGTGELFFGEGSRLTVL.

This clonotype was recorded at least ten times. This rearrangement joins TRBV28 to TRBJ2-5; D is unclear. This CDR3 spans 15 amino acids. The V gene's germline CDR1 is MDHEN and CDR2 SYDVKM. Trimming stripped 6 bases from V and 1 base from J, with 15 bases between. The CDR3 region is CASSYPGRGQETQYF. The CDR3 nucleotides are TGTGCCAGCAGCTACCCCGGAAGAGGCCAAGAGACCCAGTACTTC.

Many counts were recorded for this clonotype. CDR3 nucleotide sequence: TGTGCCAGCAGCCAGGGACTAGCGGTTAGCACAGATACGCAGTATTTT. Translation gives CASSQGLAVSTDTQYF. The chain carries TRBV5-4 and TRBJ2-3; 11 bases are a match to TRBD2. Germline CDR1 reads SGHNT; CDR2 reads YYREEE (reference sequence). V shed 4 bases, J shed 0 bases, and the junction held 4 bases outside the gene matches. CDR3 length: 16 amino acids.

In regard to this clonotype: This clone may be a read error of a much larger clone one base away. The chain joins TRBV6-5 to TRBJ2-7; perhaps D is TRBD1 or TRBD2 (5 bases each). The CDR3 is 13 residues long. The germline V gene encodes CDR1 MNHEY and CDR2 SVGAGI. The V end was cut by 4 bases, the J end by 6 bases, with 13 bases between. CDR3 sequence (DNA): TGTGCCAGCAGTTGCGATCCGGGACGCGAGCAGTACTTC. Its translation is CASSCDPGREQYF.

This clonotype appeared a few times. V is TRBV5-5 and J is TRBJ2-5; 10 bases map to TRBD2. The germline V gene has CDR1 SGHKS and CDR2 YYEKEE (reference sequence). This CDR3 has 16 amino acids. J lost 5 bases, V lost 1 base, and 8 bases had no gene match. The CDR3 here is CASSLSLAGDYETQYF. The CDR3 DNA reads TGTGCCAGCAGCTTGTCTCTAGCGGGGGACTACGAGACCCAGTACTTC. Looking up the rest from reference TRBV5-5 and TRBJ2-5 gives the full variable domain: DAGVTQSPTHLIKTRGQQVTLRCSPISGHKSVSWYQQVLGQGPQFIFQYYEKEERGRGNFPDRFSARQFPNYSSELNVNALLLGDSALYLCASSLSLAGDYETQYFGPGTRLLVL.

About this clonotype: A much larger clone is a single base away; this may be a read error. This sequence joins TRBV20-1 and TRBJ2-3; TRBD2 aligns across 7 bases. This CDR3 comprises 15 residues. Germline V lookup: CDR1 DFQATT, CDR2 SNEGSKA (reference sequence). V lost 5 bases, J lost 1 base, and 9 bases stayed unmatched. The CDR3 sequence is CSAGSLAGGTDTQYF. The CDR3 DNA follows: TGCAGTGCTGGAAGTCTTGCGGGAGGCACAGATACGCAGTATTTT.